Listed here are 31 T cell receptor beta chains from one sample, sequenced in a study of cytomegalovirus exposure and HLA in healthy donors. Both 60 Vbeta primers and 13 Jbeta primers went into the PCR. TCRdb's copy holds only in-frame clones and misses some; the assay was immunoSEQ multiplex PCR. The table has roughly 140,000 clones, roughly 75% seen once. The material sequenced was PBMCs. These receptors all stem from a female donor in good health and CMV-seronegative.

The genes are TRBV9 and TRBJ2-2; the match to TRBD2 covers 7 bases. The junction had 9 bases not matched to a gene; V was cut back by 3 bases and J by 1 base. The CDR3 loop spans 17 amino acids. Looked up from germline, CDR1 is SGDLS and CDR2 is YYNGEE. The CDR3 nucleotides read TGTGCCAGCAGCGACGCGGGTGCGGGGGTGAACACCGGGGAGCTGTTTTTT. Translating it yields CASSDAGAGVNTGELFF.

This clone was observed a handful of times. V and J are TRBV19 and TRBJ1-2; D is undetermined. The length of the CDR3 is 10 residues. CDR1 is LNHDA and CDR2 is SQIVND in the germline V gene (reference sequence). Trimming removed 7 bases at V and 6 bases at J, with 6 bases between. CDR3 in amino acids: CASICHGYTF. DNA for the CDR3: TGTGCCAGTATCTGTCATGGCTACACCTTC.

CDR3 region: CASSRGTSGRGSYNEQFF. CDR3 DNA: TGTGCCAGCAGCCGCGGGACTAGCGGGAGGGGGTCCTACAATGAGCAGTTCTTC. J is TRBJ2-1 and V is TRBV4-2; TRBD2 agrees at 16 bases. The germline CDR1 and CDR2 sequences are LGHNA and YNFKEQ. The CDR3 loop spans 18 amino acids. With 4 bases clipped from V and 1 base from J, the junction kept 4 bases outside the gene matches.

The chain carries TRBV28 and TRBJ2-5, with 7 bases fitting TRBD2. The CDR3 length is 14 residues. V shed 6 bases and J 5 bases; nucleotides not matched to a gene: 9. Germline V CDR1 and CDR2: MDHEN, SYDVKM. The CDR3 here is CASSPARAGETQYF. The CDR3 DNA follows: TGTGCCAGCAGCCCCGCGAGAGCGGGGGAGACCCAGTACTTC.

V gene TRBV7-2 combines with J gene TRBJ2-5, with TRBD1 as a possible D gene (6 bases). V dropped 1 base and J dropped 5 bases, with 17 bases sitting between them. This CDR3 region has 16 residues. Looked up from germline, CDR1 is SGHTA and CDR2 is FQGNSA. The CDR3 region has the DNA TGTGCCAGCAGCTTAGGGCAACAGGGTTGGGGGGAGACCCAGTACTTC. Its translation is CASSLGQQGWGETQYF.

The chain is built from TRBV18 and TRBJ2-2; TRBD2 aligns across 7 bases. The germline gives CDR1 KGHSH, CDR2 LQKENI. The CDR3 is 16 residues long. The junction had 7 bases not matched to a gene; V was cut back by 2 bases and J by 4 bases. Here the CDR3 reads CASSPIAGESTGELFF. The CDR3 DNA follows: TGTGCCAGCTCACCAATTGCGGGGGAGAGCACCGGGGAGCTGTTTTTT.

About this clone: An end of the junction differs from the germline gene, which may be a read error. Here the CDR3 reads CASSLAGDRSYGYPF. The CDR3 DNA is TGCGCCAGCAGCTTGGCGGGAGACAGATCCTATGGCTACCCCTTC. The chain employs TRBV5-1 and TRBJ1-2; tentative D call: TRBD1 (5 bases). CDR1 and CDR2 from the germline V gene are SGHRS and YFSETQ. The CDR3 covers 15 residues.

The chain recombines TRBV5-4 with TRBJ1-1; weak D call: TRBD1 (5 bases). CDR1 and CDR2 (germline): SGHNT, YYREEE (reference sequence). V lost 0 bases and J lost 10, with 13 bases in between. There are 13 residues in the CDR3. For the CDR3, the DNA is TGTGCCAGCAGCTTGGCGGGGGTGGGTTCAGCTTTCTTT. This sequence encodes CASSLAGVGSAFF.

This rearrangement joins TRBV7-9 to TRBJ2-1; D is possibly TRBD1 (6 bases). Germline V CDR1 and CDR2: SEHNR, FQNEAQ (reference sequence). With 5 bases removed from V and 9 bases from J, the gap between germline ends came to 26 bases. The CDR3 consists of 17 residues. The CDR3 DNA reads TGTGCCAGCAGCGACCGACAGGCACCACCCTTCGGCGGTGAGCAGTTCTTC. Residues: CASSDRQAPPFGGEQFF.

This clone was seen just once. V gene TRBV6-6 combines with J gene TRBJ1-2, with 10 bases identical to TRBD1. The CDR3 is 13 residues long. Per germline, CDR1 MNHNY and CDR2 SVGAGI (reference sequence). The V gene end was trimmed by 5 bases and the J gene end by 4 bases; junction bases not matched to a gene: 1. This CDR3 is CASSRTGGYGYTF. The CDR3 DNA reads as TGTGCCAGCAGTCGGACAGGGGGCTATGGCTACACCTTC.

The gene calls are TRBV19 and TRBJ2-6, with D perhaps matching TRBD2 (5 bases). The CDR3 consists of 16 residues. The V end was cut by 7 bases, the J end by 0 bases, with 13 bases between. Germline V gives CDR1 LNHDA, CDR2 SQIVND (reference sequence). CDR3 loop: CASMPGAGSGANVLTF. The CDR3 DNA reads TGTGCCAGTATGCCCGGTGCGGGCTCTGGGGCCAACGTCCTGACTTTC.

V is TRBV27 and J is TRBJ1-2, with unresolved D. The V end was cut by 5 bases, the J end by 8 bases, with 21 bases between. The CDR3 loop spans 15 amino acids. Germline CDR1 and CDR2: MNHEY and SMNVEV (reference sequence). Written as DNA, the CDR3 is TGTGCCAGCAGTCCGAGGTTTGGGTCCGTAAGAGGCTACACCTTC. Protein product: CASSPRFGSVRGYTF.

V and J are TRBV5-4 and TRBJ2-3, with 8 positions matching TRBD1. This CDR3 is built from 13 residues. Trimming took 5 bases from V and 4 from J; bases not matched to a gene: 3. Per the germline V gene, CDR1 is SGHNT and CDR2 is YYREEE (reference sequence). CDR3: CASRGQGSDTQYF. For the CDR3, the DNA is TGTGCCAGCAGAGGACAGGGTTCAGATACGCAGTATTTT.

CDR3 nucleotides: TGTGCCAGCAGTGCCCCCGGGGAGGCAGATACGCAGTATTTT. Protein: CASSAPGEADTQYF. The chain recombines TRBV28 with TRBJ2-3; a weak D match, TRBD2 (6 bases). This CDR3 contains 14 residues. Germline CDR1 reads MDHEN; CDR2 reads SYDVKM. Trimming shortened V by 5 bases and J by 4 bases, and 13 bases separated the two germline ends.

The chain has TRBV10-3 and TRBJ2-5; 9 bases line up with TRBD2. V gave up 6 bases and J gave up 4 bases; unmatched junction bases: 3. Germline lookup yields CDR1 ENHRY and CDR2 SYGVKD. The CDR3 length is 13 residues. CDR3: CAIRELAGETQYF. DNA of the CDR3: TGTGCCATCAGAGAACTAGCGGGAGAGACCCAGTACTTC.

The chain carries TRBV28 and TRBJ2-7, with D perhaps TRBD2 (5 bases). Germline V CDR1 and CDR2: MDHEN, SYDVKM. The CDR3 is 15 amino acids. The V and J ends lost 2 bases and 0 bases respectively, with 11 bases between them. The CDR3 coding sequence is TGTGCCAGCAGTTTAGCTCGCGGGCTCTCCTACGAGCAGTACTTC. It translates to CASSLARGLSYEQYF.

The rearrangement links TRBV15 to TRBJ2-3, with 10 bases lining up with TRBD2. V lost 2 bases and J lost 2; bases outside the gene matches: 10. This CDR3 comprises 18 residues. Per germline, CDR1 LNHNV and CDR2 YYDKDF (reference sequence). CDR3 in DNA: TGTGCCACCAGCAGAACAAGCGGGGGGGCTGGGAACACAGATACGCAGTATTTT. Protein product: CATSRTSGGAGNTDTQYF.

This rearrangement joins TRBV30 to TRBJ2-2; 14 bases map to TRBD2. From germline, CDR1 is GTSNPN and CDR2 SVGIG (reference sequence). Trimming took 3 bases from V and 7 from J; bases not matched to a gene: 10. The CDR3 consists of 17 residues. Here the CDR3 DNA reads TGTGCCTGGAGGGGACTAGCGGGAGACCTGGGTCTCGGGGAGCTGTTTTTT. Translating it yields CAWRGLAGDLGLGELFF.

This clone has only one observation. This chain joins TRBV27 and TRBJ1-1; D possibly corresponds to TRBD1 (5 bases). Germline lookup yields CDR1 MNHEY and CDR2 SMNVEV (reference sequence). Trimming took off 5 bases at V and 4 bases at J, with 26 bases between the two ends. This CDR3 spans 18 amino acids. CDR3 in amino acids: CASSPLGSGGGWGTEAFF. The CDR3 bases are TGTGCCAGCAGTCCCCTGGGCTCGGGGGGGGGATGGGGCACTGAAGCTTTCTTT.

V gene TRBV7-8 combines with J gene TRBJ1-1; 7 bases agree with TRBD1. The CDR3 is 15 amino acids. CDR1 and CDR2 (germline): SGHVS, FQNEAQ. With V trimmed by 3 bases and J by 4 bases, 8 bases remained unmatched. CDR3 sequence reads: CASSFALRGTTEAFF. The CDR3, as DNA: TGTGCCAGCAGCTTCGCACTCAGGGGGACCACTGAAGCTTTCTTT.

The rearrangement uses TRBV27 and TRBJ1-1; a weak D match, TRBD1 (5 bases). Germline V gene lookup returns CDR1 MNHEY and CDR2 SMNVEV (reference sequence). The CDR3 consists of 16 residues. The V gene lost 3 bases and the J gene lost 2 bases, with 16 bases spanning the gap. The CDR3 region has the DNA TGTGCCAGCAGTTTTTCCCCGACAGATACTAACACTGAAGCTTTCTTT. Residues: CASSFSPTDTNTEAFF.

Worth noting for this clone: An end of the junction differs from the germline gene, which may be a read error. CDR3 bases: TGTGCCAGCAGTCGGACGGCCGGGGTGGGGATCTTC. Translating it yields CASSRTAGVGIF. This chain joins TRBV28 and TRBJ2-1; D might be TRBD2 (5 bases). Germline-derived CDR1 and CDR2 are MDHEN and SYDVKM. CDR3 length: 12 residues.

In nucleotides, the CDR3 is TGCGCCAGCAGCCAATGGGACAGGGGGCCTGGGGCCAACGTCCTGACTTTC. This gives the protein CASSQWDRGPGANVLTF. V and J are TRBV4-1 and TRBJ2-6; 12 bases fit TRBD1. Germline V gene lookup returns CDR1 MGHRA and CDR2 YSYEKL. V lost 2 bases, J lost 2 bases, and 1 base stayed unmatched. This CDR3 is built from 17 residues.

The chain recombines TRBV4-3 with TRBJ1-4, with TRBD1 identical over 8 bases. Per the germline V gene, CDR1 is LGHNA and CDR2 is YSLEER. The trim removed 0 bases at V and 7 bases at J, leaving 7 bases unmatched. CDR3 size: 16 residues. CDR3 in DNA: TGCGCCAGCAGCCAAGATTTGGCAGGGACAGGTGAAAAACTGTTTTTT. It yields the protein CASSQDLAGTGEKLFF.

V is TRBV2 and J is TRBJ1-1; TRBD1 agrees at 7 bases. V shed 5 bases, J shed 6 bases, and the junction held 6 bases outside the gene matches. The length of the CDR3 is 13 residues. From germline, CDR1 is SNHLY and CDR2 FYNNEI. The chain's CDR3 is CASSPDRVAEAFF. The CDR3 DNA sequence: TGTGCCAGCAGTCCCGACAGGGTCGCTGAAGCTTTCTTT.

CDR3 DNA: TGTGCCAGCAGAGGGGGTCTTCACTATACGCAGTATTTT. Protein: CASRGGLHYTQYF. This chain joins TRBV27 and TRBJ2-3; TRBD1 is a possible D gene (6 bases). The germline V and J ends were trimmed by 6 bases and 7 bases, with 14 bases remaining between them. Germline CDR1 and CDR2: MNHEY and SMNVEV (reference sequence). There are 13 residues in the CDR3.

The chain couples TRBV9 to TRBJ2-7; TRBD2 might be the D (5 bases). The germline V and J ends were trimmed by 3 bases and 6 bases, with 13 bases remaining between them. Per the germline V gene, CDR1 is SGDLS and CDR2 is YYNGEE. The CDR3 is 13 amino acids. CDR3 DNA: TGTGCCAGCAGCGCAAATGATGCGGGCGAGCAGTACTTC. It encodes CASSANDAGEQYF.

The J gene is TRBJ1-6, the V gene TRBV11-2, with 11 bases aligning to TRBD1. This CDR3 comprises 17 residues. CDR1 SGHAT and CDR2 FQNNGV come from the germline V gene. V shed 6 bases, J shed 1 base, and the junction held 5 bases outside the gene matches. The CDR3 DNA reads TGTGCCAGCAGGGGACAGGGGGATCTATCCTATAATTCACCCCTCCACTTT. Its protein is CASRGQGDLSYNSPLHF.

The chain is built from TRBV18 and TRBJ2-5, with 7 nucleotides matching TRBD2. Germline lookup yields CDR1 KGHSH and CDR2 LQKENI. Losses at the gene ends were 0 bases for V and 5 bases for J; bases not matched to a gene: 3. The CDR3 consists of 14 residues. The CDR3 sequence: CASSPPPGGETQYF. The CDR3 region has the DNA TGTGCCAGCTCACCACCTCCCGGGGGGGAGACCCAGTACTTC.

The chain employs TRBV28 and TRBJ1-3, with 8 bases identical to TRBD1. The germline V gene encodes CDR1 MDHEN and CDR2 SYDVKM. Trimming took 4 bases from V and 2 from J; bases not matched to a gene: 1. This CDR3 region has 14 residues. The CDR3 nucleotides are TGTGCCAGCAGTTCAGGGGGCACTGGAAACACCATATATTTT. This codes for CASSSGGTGNTIYF.

This chain links TRBV5-4 with TRBJ1-2; possibly TRBD1 for D (5 bases). Between the trimmed V and J ends, which lost 6 bases and 5 bases, there was a span of 8 bases. The CDR3 totals 11 residues. Germline CDR1 is SGHNT and CDR2 is YYREEE (reference sequence). CDR3 DNA sequence: TGTGCCAGCAACGCAGGGTATGGCTACACCTTC. This translates into CASNAGYGYTF.